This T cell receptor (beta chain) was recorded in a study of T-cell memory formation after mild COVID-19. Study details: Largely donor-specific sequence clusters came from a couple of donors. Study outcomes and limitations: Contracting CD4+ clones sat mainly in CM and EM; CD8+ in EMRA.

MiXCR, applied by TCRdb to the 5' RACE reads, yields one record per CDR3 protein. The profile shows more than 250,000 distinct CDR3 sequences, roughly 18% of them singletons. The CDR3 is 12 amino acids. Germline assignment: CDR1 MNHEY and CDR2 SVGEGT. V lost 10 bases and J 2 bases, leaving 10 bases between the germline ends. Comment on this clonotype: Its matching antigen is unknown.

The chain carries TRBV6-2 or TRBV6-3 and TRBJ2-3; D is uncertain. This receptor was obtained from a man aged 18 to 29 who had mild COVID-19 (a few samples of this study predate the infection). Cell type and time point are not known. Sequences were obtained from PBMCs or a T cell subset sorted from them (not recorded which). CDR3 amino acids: CATTTNTDTQYF. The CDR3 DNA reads TGTGCCACCACGACGAACACAGATACGCAGTATTTT.